Below are 3 T cell receptor beta chains sequenced from a single sample in a study of blood T cell repertoires in COVID-19. Only in-frame clones appear in the TCRdb table, and some are missing; sequencing was by immunoSEQ multiplex PCR. The profile shows tens of thousands of clones, roughly 84% of them singletons. Sequencing was done on a sample of peripheral blood. The origin of the receptors is a man aged 60 to 75 with COVID-19, enrolled during active disease.

The chain recombines TRBV30 with TRBJ1-2; the match to TRBD1 covers 10 bases. The germline V gene encodes CDR1 GTSNPN and CDR2 SVGIG (reference sequence). CDR3 length: 14 amino acids. V shed 3 bases and J 7 bases; nucleotides not matched to a gene: 8. The CDR3 DNA is TGTGCCTGGAGCAGGGACAGGGGCAGTCGTGGCTACACCTTC. This sequence encodes CAWSRDRGSRGYTF.

This chain connects TRBV24-1 to TRBJ2-1, with 8 bases matching TRBD1. V was pared by 4 bases and J by 0 bases, with 4 bases of the junction left unmatched. The CDR3 runs to 16 residues. Per the germline V gene, CDR1 is KGHDR and CDR2 is SFDVKD. CDR3 loop: CATSERTGSSYNEQFF. CDR3 coding DNA: TGTGCCACCAGTGAACGGACAGGGAGCTCCTACAATGAGCAGTTCTTC.

The chain has TRBV27 and TRBJ2-7; 7 bases align to TRBD2. Per the germline V gene, CDR1 is MNHEY and CDR2 is SMNVEV (reference sequence). V was pared by 3 bases and J by 3 bases, with 8 bases of the junction left unmatched. The CDR3 has 15 residues. In DNA, the CDR3 is TGTGCCAGCAGTTTTACGAGGGACTATTACTACGAGCAGTACTTC. This translates into CASSFTRDYYYEQYF.